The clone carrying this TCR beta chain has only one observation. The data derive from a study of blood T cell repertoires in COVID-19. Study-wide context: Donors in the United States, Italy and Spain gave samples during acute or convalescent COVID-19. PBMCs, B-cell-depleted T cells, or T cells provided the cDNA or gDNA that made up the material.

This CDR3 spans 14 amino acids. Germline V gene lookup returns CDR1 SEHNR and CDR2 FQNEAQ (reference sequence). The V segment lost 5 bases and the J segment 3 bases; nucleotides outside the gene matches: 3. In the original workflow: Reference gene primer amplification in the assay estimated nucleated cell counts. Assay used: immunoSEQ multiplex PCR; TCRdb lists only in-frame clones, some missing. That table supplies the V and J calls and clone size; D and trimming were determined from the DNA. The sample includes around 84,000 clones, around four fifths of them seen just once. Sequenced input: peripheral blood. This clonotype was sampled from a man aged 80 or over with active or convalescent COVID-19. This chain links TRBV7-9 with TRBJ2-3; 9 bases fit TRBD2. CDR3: CASSQTSGTDTQYF. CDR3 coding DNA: TGTGCCAGCAGCCAAACTAGCGGGACAGATACGCAGTATTTT. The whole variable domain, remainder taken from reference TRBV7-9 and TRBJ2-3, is DTGVSQNPRHKITKRGQNVTFRCDPISEHNRLYWYRQTLGQGPEFLTYFQNEAQLEKSRLLSDRFSAERPKGSFSTLEIQRTEQGDSAMYLCASSQTSGTDTQYFGPGTRLTVL.